The 20 T cell receptor beta chains presented below share a single source sample, sequenced in a study of liver allograft versus peripheral blood T cells (TCRdb year 2020). Background on the whole study: T cell receptor repertoires present within transplanted livers were compared with repertoires in the peripheral blood of liver transplant recipients.

Data came from an Illumina MiSeq. The public sequencing data were trimmed at Q25 with fastp and processed into clonotypes with MiXCR by TCRdb, which kept only in-frame beta chains. A single entry per CDR3 protein holds the most common genes and DNA from its merged rows. The sample table contains roughly 15,000 distinct CDR3 sequences; only one count was recorded for more than 20% of them. The ten top clones hold approximately 5.5% of the sample. Source of these receptors: a human patient who had a liver transplant. After a transplant, some T cells may be of graft donor origin.

This clonotype was seen ten or more times. The gene calls are TRBV7-9 and TRBJ1-6; tentatively, D is TRBD1 (5 bases). Germline-derived CDR1 and CDR2 are SEHNR and FQNEAQ (reference sequence). The CDR3 totals 13 residues. The V end lost 3 bases, the J end lost 10 bases, and 10 bases lay between the germline ends. DNA of the CDR3: TGTGCCAGCAGCTTGGATGGGGACTCACCCCTCCACTTT. This sequence encodes CASSLDGDSPLHF. The full variable domain, in which reference TRBV7-9 and TRBJ1-6 provide the parts outside the CDR3, is DTGVSQNPRHKITKRGQNVTFRCDPISEHNRLYWYRQTLGQGPEFLTYFQNEAQLEKSRLLSDRFSAERPKGSFSTLEIQRTEQGDSAMYLCASSLDGDSPLHFGNGTRLTVT.

This clonotype was counted ten times or more. The V and J genes are TRBV6-2 or TRBV6-3 and TRBJ2-5, with D tentatively TRBD2 (5 bases). This CDR3 comprises 15 residues. The ends were cut back, 2 bases at V and 5 bases at J, with 15 bases in the middle. Per germline, CDR1 MNHEY and CDR2 SVGEGT. The CDR3 region has the DNA TGTGCCAGCAGTTACGGAGCTAATCGGGATGAGACCCAGTACTTC. As protein: CASSYGANRDETQYF.

This clonotype has only a few counts. The chain joins TRBV7-2 to TRBJ1-6; the match to TRBD1 covers 8 bases. Trimming took 1 base from V and 4 from J; bases not matched to a gene: 3. Germline CDR1 SGHTA, CDR2 FQGNSA. The CDR3 runs 16 residues. The CDR3, as DNA: TGTGCCAGCAGCTTAGGGACAGGGATGTATAATTCACCCCTCCACTTT. Protein sequence: CASSLGTGMYNSPLHF. The variable domain in full, with the rest retrieved from reference TRBV7-2 and TRBJ1-6, is GAGVSQSPSNKVTEKGKDVELRCDPISGHTALYWYRQSLGQGLEFLIYFQGNSAPDKSGLPSDRFSAERTGGSVSTLTIQRTQQEDSAVYLCASSLGTGMYNSPLHFGNGTRLTVT.

Judged by abundance, this clonotype is medium-sized. This chain links TRBV18 with TRBJ1-5; a possible D gene is TRBD1 (5 bases). V shed 3 bases and J shed 1 base, with 10 bases lying between them. The CDR3 runs 15 residues. From germline, CDR1 is KGHSH and CDR2 LQKENI. The CDR3 DNA follows: TGTGCCAGCTCACCTGGACACGCAAGCAATCAGCCCCAGCATTTT. Amino acids: CASSPGHASNQPQHF.

The rearrangement uses TRBV7-2 and TRBJ1-2, with 12 positions matching TRBD1. The germline gives CDR1 SGHTA, CDR2 FQGNSA. The CDR3 is 15 amino acids. V lost 6 bases and J lost 2; bases outside the gene matches: 4. CDR3 region: CASRSGQGANYGYTF. The CDR3 DNA sequence: TGTGCCAGCAGGTCGGGACAGGGGGCGAACTATGGCTACACCTTC.

This clonotype was picked up many times. The chain carries TRBV7-2 and TRBJ1-2; 7 bases map to TRBD1. Germline V lookup: CDR1 SGHTA, CDR2 FQGNSA. CDR3 size: 14 residues. Trimming took 3 bases from V and 7 from J; bases not matched to a gene: 8. CDR3 bases: TGTGCCAGCAGCTTGGGCAGGGGGGTTCGTGGCTACACCTTC. Translation: CASSLGRGVRGYTF.

CDR3 DNA: TGTGCTAGTGGTTCCGGACAGGGGGCCGCCGGGGAGCTGTTTTTT. It codes for CASGSGQGAAGELFF. The chain recombines TRBV12-5 with TRBJ2-2; the match to TRBD1 covers 11 bases. This CDR3 is built from 15 residues. V lost 4 bases and J lost 6; bases outside the gene matches: 4. Germline V CDR1 and CDR2: LGHNT, FRNRAP.

This clonotype ranks as medium-sized. The chain recombines TRBV7-2 with TRBJ2-3, with D possibly TRBD2 on 6 matching bases. V was shortened by 5 bases and J by 3 bases, with 15 bases between the two germline ends. Germline values: CDR1 SGHTA, CDR2 FQGNSA. The CDR3 extends over 15 amino acids. CDR3 coding DNA: TGTGCCAGCAGCCCCGGGAGAGGTAGAACAGATACGCAGTATTTT. Translating gives CASSPGRGRTDTQYF.

This clonotype ranks as medium-sized. The gene calls are TRBV30 and TRBJ1-4; no clear D gene. This CDR3 has 14 residues. The germline V and J ends were trimmed by 0 bases and 8 bases, with 13 bases remaining between them. Looked up from germline, CDR1 is GTSNPN and CDR2 is SVGIG (reference sequence). The chain's CDR3 is CAWSVRRDEEKLFF. The CDR3 region has the DNA TGTGCCTGGAGTGTAAGGAGGGATGAAGAAAAACTGTTTTTT.

The DNA of the CDR3 is TGTGCCAGCAGTTTTTCCCAATTTAGGGGCGGCTATGGCTACACCTTC. Translation gives CASSFSQFRGGYGYTF. The chain recombines TRBV12-3 or TRBV12-4 with TRBJ1-2; possible D gene TRBD1, 5 bases. The V and J ends lost 3 bases and 4 bases respectively, with 18 bases between them. The CDR3 is 16 residues long.

At least ten counts were recorded for this clonotype. The genes are TRBV10-3 and TRBJ2-2, with D hard to call. With 2 bases removed from V and 5 bases from J, the gap between germline ends came to 12 bases. Germline values: CDR1 ENHRY, CDR2 SYGVKD. The CDR3 is 15 residues long. The CDR3 here is CAISEPTRRTGELFF. CDR3 nucleotide sequence: TGTGCCATCAGTGAGCCCACCCGACGGACCGGGGAGCTGTTTTTT.

This clonotype was seen repeatedly, ten times or more. Here the CDR3 DNA reads TGTGCCACCAGCAGAGTCCTCGGACTAGCGGGGAATGAGCAGTTCTTC. Residues: CATSRVLGLAGNEQFF. The gene calls are TRBV15 and TRBJ2-1; 12 positions match TRBD2. The trim removed 1 base at V and 7 bases at J, leaving 5 bases unmatched. The CDR3 consists of 16 residues. CDR1 is LNHNV and CDR2 is YYDKDF in the germline V gene (reference sequence).

The V call is TRBV20-1, the J call TRBJ2-7; D may match TRBD1 or TRBD2 (5 bases each). V lost 0 bases, J lost 7 bases, and 16 bases lay in between. Looked up from germline, CDR1 is DFQATT and CDR2 is SNEGSKA (reference sequence). This CDR3 has 14 amino acids. In DNA form, the CDR3 reads TGCAGTGCTAGAGAGGGGGTCGCCCACTTAGAGCAGTACTTC. Its protein is CSAREGVAHLEQYF.

This clonotype was seen only a few times. The chain employs TRBV19 and TRBJ1-1, with D hard to call. Per germline, CDR1 LNHDA and CDR2 SQIVND (reference sequence). The V and J ends lost 5 bases and 8 bases respectively, with 9 bases between them. CDR3 length equals 11 residues. The CDR3: CASSRVAEAFF. The CDR3 DNA reads TGTGCCAGTAGTCGAGTCGCCGAAGCTTTCTTT.

This chain connects TRBV7-2 to TRBJ2-7; D is uncertain. The V gene lost 1 base and the J gene lost 4 bases, with 11 bases spanning the gap. This CDR3 has 14 residues. Germline-derived CDR1 and CDR2 are SGHTA and FQGNSA. The CDR3 reads CASSLGVIGYEQYF. CDR3 sequence (DNA): TGTGCCAGCAGCTTAGGGGTGATAGGGTACGAGCAGTACTTC.

This clonotype has a count of ten or more. The genes are TRBV29-1 and TRBJ1-5, with unresolved D. This CDR3 spans 12 amino acids. The germline CDR1 and CDR2 sequences are SQVTM and ANQGSEA. Trimming stripped 4 bases from V and 3 bases from J, with 7 bases between. As DNA, the CDR3 is TGCAGCGTTGGGGCGTACAATCAGCCCCAGCATTTT. Its translation is CSVGAYNQPQHF. Full variable domain (rest looked up from reference TRBV29-1 and TRBJ1-5): SAVISQKPSRDICQRGTSLTIQCQVDSQVTMMFWYRQQPGQSLTLIATANQGSEATYESGFVIDKFPISRPNLTFSTLTVSNMSPEDSSIYLCSVGAYNQPQHFGDGTRLSIL.

This clonotype was recorded once. This may be a read error: a much more frequent sequence differs by one nucleotide. The chain combines TRBV7-2 with TRBJ2-7, with TRBD2 as a possible D gene (6 bases). The CDR3 consists of 15 residues. The germline V gene has CDR1 SGHTA and CDR2 FQGNSA. Trimming shortened V by 4 bases and J by 1 base, and 14 bases separated the two germline ends. This chain's CDR3 is CASSSPGVESYEQYF. In nucleotides, the CDR3 is TGTGCCAGCAGCTCCCCGGGGGTAGAGTCCTACGAGCAGTACTTC.

This clonotype turned up a few times. This sequence joins TRBV11-1 and TRBJ1-1, with 7 positions matching TRBD1. V shed 3 bases and J 1 base; nucleotides not matched to a gene: 5. Germline CDR1 SGHAT, CDR2 FQDESV (reference sequence). The CDR3 is made up of 15 amino acids. CDR3 protein: CASSFDRDPNTEAFF. The CDR3 nucleotides are TGTGCCAGCAGCTTTGACAGGGACCCGAACACTGAAGCTTTCTTT.

The CDR3 region is CASIQGGYEKLFF. Here the CDR3 DNA reads TGTGCCAGTATTCAGGGAGGTTATGAAAAACTGTTTTTT. The genes are TRBV19 and TRBJ1-4; possibly TRBD1 for D (5 bases). The CDR3 spans 13 residues. V lost 7 bases, J lost 6 bases, and 12 bases lay in between. The germline CDR1 and CDR2 sequences are LNHDA and SQIVND (reference sequence).

This clonotype rates as medium-sized. The chain employs TRBV6-1 and TRBJ1-5, with 7 nucleotides matching TRBD1. The CDR3 extends over 15 amino acids. The V segment lost 4 bases and the J segment 4 bases; nucleotides outside the gene matches: 7. Germline CDR1 MNHNS, CDR2 SASEGT. CDR3 sequence (DNA): TGTGCCAGCAGTGTTATTGGGACAGCAAATCAGCCCCAGCATTTT. Its translation is CASSVIGTANQPQHF.